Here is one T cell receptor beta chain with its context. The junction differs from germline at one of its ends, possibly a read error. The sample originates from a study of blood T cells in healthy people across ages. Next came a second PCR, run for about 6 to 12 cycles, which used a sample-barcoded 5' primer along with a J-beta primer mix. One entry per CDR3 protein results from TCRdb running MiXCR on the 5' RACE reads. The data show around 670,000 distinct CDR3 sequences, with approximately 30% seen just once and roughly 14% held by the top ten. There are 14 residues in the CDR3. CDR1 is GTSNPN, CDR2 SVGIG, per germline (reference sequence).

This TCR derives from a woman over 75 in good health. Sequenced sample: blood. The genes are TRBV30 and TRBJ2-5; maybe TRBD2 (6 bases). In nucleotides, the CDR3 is TGCGCCTGGAGTGCCAAGGGACTGCAAGAGACCCAGTACTTC. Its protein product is CAWSAKGLQETQYF.